The rows below give T cell receptor beta chains drawn from one sample of a study of PD-L1 blockade in urothelial cancer. Clones were sequenced by immunoSEQ multiplex PCR, and TCRdb holds only the in-frame ones, with some missing. The repertoire consists of 55,000 to 85,000 clones, with roughly 84% occurring once and the leading ten covering roughly 9.2%. The sample was PBMCs, taken around atezolizumab (anti-PD-L1) treatment. The receptors stem from a woman aged 65 to 85 with urothelial cancer. Both conserved end residues are part of each CDR3. A D gene is named only where the DNA matches it firmly. Clone size is shown for a subset of rows, as once, few, many or a class of expanded clone.

>TRBD1|-|TRBJ1-1|TRBV2
TGTGCCAGCACACCGTTGGAGACAGGGCCCACTGAAGCTTTCTTT
CASTPLETGPTEAFF
>TRBD1|-|TRBJ2-3|TRBV27
TGTGCCAGCAAAAGATCACAGGGGATATCGAGCACAGATACGCAGTATTTT
CASKRSQGISSTDTQYF
>-|-|TRBJ2-7|TRBV27
TGTGCCAGCAGTTTAAGCGGAATCACCTCCTACGAGCAGTACTTC
CASSLSGITSYEQYF
>-|-|TRBJ2-1|TRBV6-1
TGTGCCAGCAGACCCAGTGGGCTCGGCAATGAGCAGTTCTTC
CASRPSGLGNEQFF
>TRBD1|-|TRBJ2-1|TRBV5-4
TGTGCCAGCAGCACTCCCGGGACAGGGGACAATGAGCAGTTCTTC
CASSTPGTGDNEQFF
>TRBD2|-|TRBJ2-5|TRBV5-6
TGTGCCAGCTCCGCCTTAGCGGGGGCGGCCCAGTACTTC
CASSALAGAAQYF
>TRBD1|-|TRBJ1-2|TRBV5-1
TGCGCCAGCAGCTTGGGGACAGGGAACTATGGCTACACCTTC
CASSLGTGNYGYTF
>TRBD1|-|TRBJ1-2|TRBV29-1
TGCAGCGTTTCGACAGGGAACTATGGCTACACCTTC
CSVSTGNYGYTF
>TRBD1|-|TRBJ1-2|TRBV7-9
TGTGCCAGCAGCCCGGACAGGGTCTATGGCTACACCTTC
CASSPDRVYGYTF
>TRBD1|-|TRBJ2-7|TRBV5-1
TGCGCCAGCACCCGGACAGGTGGGTCGTACGAGCAGTACTTC
CASTRTGGSYEQYF
>-|-|TRBJ2-7|TRBV7-3
TGTGCCAGCAGCTTTCAGGCCCCTAGCGTGGTCACCTCCTACGAGCAGTACTTC
CASSFQAPSVVTSYEQYF
>TRBD1|few|TRBJ1-1|TRBV19
TGTGCCAGTAGTGTACAGGGGGCGAACACTGAAGCTTTCTTT
CASSVQGANTEAFF
>-|-|TRBJ1-1|TRBV9
TGTGCCAGCAGCGTAGACAGCACGTACACTGAAGCTTTCTTT
CASSVDSTYTEAFF
>-|-|TRBJ2-2|TRBV11-2
TGTGCCAGCAACCCACTTCCGACAGGATTTAACACCGGGGAGCTGTTTTTT
CASNPLPTGFNTGELFF
>-|-|TRBJ1-5|TRBV30
TGTGCCTGGAGTGTAAGACCCAGGGGCAATCAGCCCCAGCATTTT
CAWSVRPRGNQPQHF
>-|few|TRBJ2-7|TRBV7-2
TGTGCCAGCAGCTTAGGGGGCACTTCCTACGAGCAGTACTTC
CASSLGGTSYEQYF
>-|-|TRBJ2-1|TRBV20-1
TGCAGTGCTAGAGATCGGGAAGGCCAGTTCTTC
CSARDREGQFF
>TRBD1|-|TRBJ1-2|TRBV29-1
TGCAGCGCAAAGGACAGGGGGGACACCTTC
CSAKDRGDTF
>-|once|TRBJ1-1|TRBV27
TGTGCCAGCAGCCTGACAGCGAACACTGAAGCTTTCTTT
CASSLTANTEAFF
>-|-|TRBJ2-1|TRBV30
TGTGCCTGGAGTATGGCCCTTTCGGAGCAGTTCTTC
CAWSMALSEQFF
>TRBD2|-|TRBJ2-2|TRBV11-3
TGTGCCAGCAGCTTGGGAAGCGGGGCGAACACCGGGGAGCTGTTTTTT
CASSLGSGANTGELFF
>TRBD2|few|TRBJ2-5|TRBV6-6
TGTGCCAGCAGTTACTCGAGGGCTAGCGGGGGAGAGACCCAGTACTTC
CASSYSRASGGETQYF
>TRBD2|few|TRBJ2-5|TRBV19
TGTGCCAGTAGTATAGATCGGACTAGCGGGAGTGTTTCAGAGACCCAGTACTTC
CASSIDRTSGSVSETQYF
>-|-|TRBJ2-4|TRBV2
TGTGCCAGTACCCTCAGGGTTGGCATTCAGTACTTC
CASTLRVGIQYF
>TRBD2|-|TRBJ2-7|TRBV19
TGTGCCAGTAGTATGTTCACTAGGGGTGGGAGGGCTAAGAGCTGCGAGCAGTACTTC
CASSMFTRGGRAKSCEQYF
>TRBD2|-|TRBJ2-3|TRBV7-9
TGTGCCAGCAGCCCGCGGGGGAGGGGAGGCACAGATACGCAGTATTTT
CASSPRGRGGTDTQYF